This T cell receptor beta chain derives from a study of blood T cell repertoires in COVID-19. The table lists this clone with a few counts. CDR1 is SGHRS, CDR2 YFSETQ, per germline. V was pared by 3 bases and J by 11 bases, with 7 bases of the junction left unmatched. CDR3 length: 12 residues. As processed by the authors: Amplification from reference gene primers served as the basis for estimated nucleated cell counts. The data were produced by immunoSEQ multiplex PCR, yet TCRdb's version contains in-frame clones alone and is incomplete. V and J calls plus clone size are reproduced from that table; the DNA served to infer D and trimming. The sample includes roughly 240,000 clones, roughly 86% of them seen just once.

This TCR was sampled from a woman younger than 45 who had recovered from COVID-19. This sequence joins TRBV5-1 and TRBJ1-1; 7 bases match TRBD1. The sample consisted of peripheral blood. The CDR3 DNA sequence: TGCGCCAGCAGCTCTGGAGGGGGACAGGCTTTCTTT. Translating gives CASSSGGGQAFF. Full variable domain (remainder filled in from reference TRBV5-1 and TRBJ1-1): KAGVTQTPRYLIKTRGQQVTLSCSPISGHRSVSWYQQTPGQGLQFLFEYFSETQRNKGNFPGRFSGRQFSNSRSEMNVSTLELGDSALYLCASSSGGGQAFFGQGTRLTVV.